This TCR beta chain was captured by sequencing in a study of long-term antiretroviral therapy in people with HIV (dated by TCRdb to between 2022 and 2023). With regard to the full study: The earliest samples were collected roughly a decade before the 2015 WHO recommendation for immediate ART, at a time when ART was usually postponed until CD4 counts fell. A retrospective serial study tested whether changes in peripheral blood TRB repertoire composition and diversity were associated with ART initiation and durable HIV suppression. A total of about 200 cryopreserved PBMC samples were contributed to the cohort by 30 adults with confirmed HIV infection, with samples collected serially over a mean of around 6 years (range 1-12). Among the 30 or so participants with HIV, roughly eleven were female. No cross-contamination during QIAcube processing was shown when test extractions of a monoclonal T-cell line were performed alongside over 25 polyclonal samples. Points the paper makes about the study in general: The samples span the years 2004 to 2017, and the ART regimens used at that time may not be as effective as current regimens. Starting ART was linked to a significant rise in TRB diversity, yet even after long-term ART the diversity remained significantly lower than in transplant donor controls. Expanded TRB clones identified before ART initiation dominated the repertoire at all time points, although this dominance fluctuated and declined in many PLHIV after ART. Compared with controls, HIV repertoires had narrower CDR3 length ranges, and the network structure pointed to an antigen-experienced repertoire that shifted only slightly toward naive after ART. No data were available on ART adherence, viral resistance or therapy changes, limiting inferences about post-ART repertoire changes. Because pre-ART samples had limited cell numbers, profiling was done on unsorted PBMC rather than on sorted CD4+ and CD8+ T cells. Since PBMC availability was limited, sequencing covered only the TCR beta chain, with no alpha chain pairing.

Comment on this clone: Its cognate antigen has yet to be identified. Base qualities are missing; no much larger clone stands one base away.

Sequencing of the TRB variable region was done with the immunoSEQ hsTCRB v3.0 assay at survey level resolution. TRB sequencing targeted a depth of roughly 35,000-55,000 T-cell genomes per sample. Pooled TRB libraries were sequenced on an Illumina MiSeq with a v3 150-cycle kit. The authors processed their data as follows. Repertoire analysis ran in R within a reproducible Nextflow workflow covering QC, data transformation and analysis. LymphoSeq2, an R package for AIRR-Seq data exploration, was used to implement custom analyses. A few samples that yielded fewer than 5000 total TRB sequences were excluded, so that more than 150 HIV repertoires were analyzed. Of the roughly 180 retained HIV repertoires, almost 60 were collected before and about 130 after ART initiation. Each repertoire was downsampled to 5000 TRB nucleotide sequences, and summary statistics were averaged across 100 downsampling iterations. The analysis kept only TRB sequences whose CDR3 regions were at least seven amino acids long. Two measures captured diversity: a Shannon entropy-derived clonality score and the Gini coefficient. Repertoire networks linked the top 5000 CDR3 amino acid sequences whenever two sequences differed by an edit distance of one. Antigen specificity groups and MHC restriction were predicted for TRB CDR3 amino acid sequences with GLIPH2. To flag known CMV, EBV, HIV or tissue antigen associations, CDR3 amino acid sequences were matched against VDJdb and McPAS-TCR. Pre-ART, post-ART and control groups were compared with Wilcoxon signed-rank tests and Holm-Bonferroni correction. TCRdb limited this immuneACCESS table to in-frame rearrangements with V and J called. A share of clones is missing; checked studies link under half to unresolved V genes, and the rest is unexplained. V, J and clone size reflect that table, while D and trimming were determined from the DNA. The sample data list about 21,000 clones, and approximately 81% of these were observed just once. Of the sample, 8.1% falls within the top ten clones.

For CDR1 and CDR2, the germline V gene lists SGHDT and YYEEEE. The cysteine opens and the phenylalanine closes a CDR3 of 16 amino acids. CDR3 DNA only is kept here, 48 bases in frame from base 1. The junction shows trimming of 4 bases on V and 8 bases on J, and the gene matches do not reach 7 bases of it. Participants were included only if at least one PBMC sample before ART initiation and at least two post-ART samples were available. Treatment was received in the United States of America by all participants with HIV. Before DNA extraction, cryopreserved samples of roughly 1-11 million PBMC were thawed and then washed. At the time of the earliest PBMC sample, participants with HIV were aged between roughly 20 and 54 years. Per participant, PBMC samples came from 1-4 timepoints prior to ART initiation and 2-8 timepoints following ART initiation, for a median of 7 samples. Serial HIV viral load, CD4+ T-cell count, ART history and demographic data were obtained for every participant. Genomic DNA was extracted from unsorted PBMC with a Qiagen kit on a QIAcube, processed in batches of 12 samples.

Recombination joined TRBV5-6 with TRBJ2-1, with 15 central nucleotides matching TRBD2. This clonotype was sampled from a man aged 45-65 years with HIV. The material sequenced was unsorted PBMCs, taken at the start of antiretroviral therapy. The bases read TGTGCCAGCAGCCTCGGACTAGCGGGAGGGTACGATGAGCAGTTCTTC. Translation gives CASSLGLAGGYDEQFF.